This passage covers 15 T cell receptor beta chains from one sample sequenced in a study of blood T cell repertoires in COVID-19. The method was immunoSEQ multiplex PCR; TCRdb's version includes in-frame clones alone and lacks a portion of them. Of 150,000 to 200,000 clones in the sample, about 91% were seen once. The sequenced sample consisted of PBMCs or T cells enriched from blood (not recorded which). The receptors shown here come from a woman aged 18-29 years who had recovered from COVID-19.

This chain links TRBV9 with TRBJ2-1, with 8 bases that match TRBD2. Losses at the gene ends were 0 bases for V and 5 bases for J; bases not matched to a gene: 7. This CDR3 is built from 16 residues. Per germline, CDR1 SGDLS and CDR2 YYNGEE. The CDR3 DNA sequence: TGTGCCAGCAGCGTAGAGGCGGGAGGAGTCGACAATGAGCAGTTCTTC. Translating gives CASSVEAGGVDNEQFF.

The genes are TRBV5-4 and TRBJ1-6; 7 bases match TRBD1. The length of the CDR3 is 15 residues. J was trimmed by 9 bases and V by 4 bases; bases with no gene match: 10. The germline V gene encodes CDR1 SGHNT and CDR2 YYREEE (reference sequence). CDR3 loop: CASSEYRGKGSPLHF. Here the CDR3 DNA reads TGTGCCAGCAGCGAATACAGGGGAAAGGGTTCACCCCTCCACTTT.

This chain uses TRBV15 with TRBJ2-3; possibly TRBD2 for D (7 bases). Germline lookup yields CDR1 LNHNV and CDR2 YYDKDF (reference sequence). The CDR3 extends over 17 amino acids. The ends were cut back, 5 bases at V and 2 bases at J, with 20 bases in the middle. CDR3 sequence reads: CATSEGGGSPFTDTQYF. CDR3 sequence (DNA): TGTGCCACCAGCGAGGGGGGGGGTAGCCCCTTCACAGATACGCAGTATTTT. Full variable domain (outside the CDR3, taken from reference TRBV15 and TRBJ2-3): DAMVIQNPRYQVTQFGKPVTLSCSQTLNHNVMYWYQQKSSQAPKLLFHYYDKDFNNEADTPDNFQSRRPNTSFCFLDIRSPGLGDTAMYLCATSEGGGSPFTDTQYFGPGTRLTVL.

The chain joins TRBV7-9 to TRBJ2-7, with 7 bases lining up with TRBD2. CDR3 length: 12 residues. The germline V gene encodes CDR1 SEHNR and CDR2 FQNEAQ (reference sequence). J was trimmed by 4 bases and V by 10 bases; bases with no gene match: 7. CDR3 region: CATQSGEYEQYF. In DNA, the CDR3 is TGTGCCACCCAAAGCGGGGAATACGAGCAGTACTTC. Variable domain in full (rest from reference TRBV7-9 and TRBJ2-7): DTGVSQNPRHKITKRGQNVTFRCDPISEHNRLYWYRQTLGQGPEFLTYFQNEAQLEKSRLLSDRFSAERPKGSFSTLEIQRTEQGDSAMYLCATQSGEYEQYFGPGTRLTVT.

V gene TRBV30 combines with J gene TRBJ2-7, with D tentatively TRBD2 (7 bases). Germline V CDR1 and CDR2: GTSNPN, SVGIG (reference sequence). The CDR3 loop spans 17 amino acids. V was shortened by 0 bases and J by 1 base, with 19 bases between the two germline ends. The CDR3 region is CAWSVQAGQLVSYEQYF. In DNA, the CDR3 is TGTGCCTGGAGTGTACAAGCGGGACAACTTGTTTCCTACGAGCAGTACTTC.

This clone was seen a single time. The chain employs TRBV11-2 and TRBJ2-1, with D uncertain. Per germline, CDR1 SGHAT and CDR2 FQNNGV. V was shortened by 0 bases and J by 4 bases, with 16 bases between the two germline ends. CDR3 length equals 17 residues. CDR3 bases: TGTGCCAGCAGCTTAGATCTCCGCTCCGCGTTATACAATGAGCAGTTCTTC. It encodes CASSLDLRSALYNEQFF.

This chain connects TRBV4-2 to TRBJ2-1, with 12 nucleotides matching TRBD1. This CDR3 has 16 residues. CDR1 LGHNA and CDR2 YNFKEQ come from the germline V gene. V lost 3 bases and J lost 8; bases outside the gene matches: 8. The CDR3 DNA sequence: TGTGCCAGCAGCCATCCGACGGGACAGGGGGCCCATGAGCAGTTCTTC. It translates to CASSHPTGQGAHEQFF.

The chain couples TRBV28 to TRBJ2-7; TRBD2 matches at 10 bases. The CDR3 totals 18 residues. V shed 4 bases and J 1 base; nucleotides not matched to a gene: 13. Germline V CDR1 and CDR2: MDHEN, SYDVKM. CDR3 sequence reads: CASSSFPLAGARSYEQYF. CDR3 DNA: TGTGCCAGCAGTTCCTTCCCGCTAGCGGGAGCAAGGTCCTACGAGCAGTACTTC.

This clone was detected once. This chain connects TRBV4-1 to TRBJ2-1; TRBD2 matches at 7 bases. This CDR3 region has 16 residues. V trimming: 4 bases; J trimming: 7 bases; junction bases outside the gene matches: 13. CDR1 and CDR2 (germline): MGHRA, YSYEKL. The CDR3 loop is CASSPYEGGPGNEQFF. CDR3 nucleotide sequence: TGCGCCAGCAGCCCCTATGAGGGAGGGCCGGGTAATGAGCAGTTCTTC.

This clone was seen just once. V usage is TRBV6-5 and J usage is TRBJ2-1, with D hard to call. CDR1 is MNHEY and CDR2 is SVGAGI in the germline V gene. This CDR3 comprises 14 residues. V dropped 1 base and J dropped 0 bases, with 4 bases sitting between them. This CDR3 reads CASSYFGSYNEQFF. The CDR3 DNA reads TGTGCCAGCAGTTACTTCGGCTCCTACAATGAGCAGTTCTTC.

This chain links TRBV5-1 with TRBJ2-3, with a tentative D call TRBD2 (5 bases). There are 15 residues in the CDR3. The ends were cut back, 1 base at V and 4 bases at J, with 13 bases in the middle. Per germline, CDR1 SGHRS and CDR2 YFSETQ. Written as DNA, the CDR3 is TGCGCCAGCAGCTTGTTGGGGAGTCTCTCAGATACGCAGTATTTT. It yields the protein CASSLLGSLSDTQYF.

The chain employs TRBV28 and TRBJ1-4, with D possibly being TRBD1 (5 bases). The CDR3 spans 14 residues. The V end was cut by 6 bases, the J end by 4 bases, with 12 bases between. Germline lookup yields CDR1 MDHEN and CDR2 SYDVKM. CDR3 sequence: CASREGRVNEKLFF. DNA for the CDR3: TGTGCCAGCAGGGAGGGACGGGTTAATGAAAAACTGTTTTTT.

The gene calls are TRBV7-8 and TRBJ1-2; D might be TRBD1 (6 bases). Between the trimmed V and J ends, which lost 1 base and 3 bases, there was a span of 12 bases. Germline V gives CDR1 SGHVS, CDR2 FQNEAQ. The CDR3 runs to 15 residues. The chain's CDR3 is CASSLGSTGYYGYTF. Written as DNA, the CDR3 is TGTGCCAGCAGCTTAGGCTCGACAGGTTACTATGGCTACACCTTC.

CDR3 sequence (DNA): TGTGCCAGCCATCAGGGGGCCTACGAGCAGTACTTC. Translated, it gives CASHQGAYEQYF. J is TRBJ2-7 and V is TRBV6-5, with 7 bases aligning to TRBD1. CDR1 is MNHEY and CDR2 is SVGAGI in the germline V gene. V lost 8 bases and J lost 2; bases outside the gene matches: 3. This CDR3 contains 12 residues.

The chain uses TRBV5-4 and TRBJ1-2, with no clear D. V lost 1 base and J 4 bases, leaving 8 bases between the germline ends. The CDR3 extends over 13 amino acids. CDR1 and CDR2 (germline): SGHNT, YYREEE (reference sequence). The chain's CDR3 is CASSLRGGYGYTF. CDR3 sequence (DNA): TGTGCCAGCAGCTTGCGGGGTGGCTATGGCTACACCTTC.